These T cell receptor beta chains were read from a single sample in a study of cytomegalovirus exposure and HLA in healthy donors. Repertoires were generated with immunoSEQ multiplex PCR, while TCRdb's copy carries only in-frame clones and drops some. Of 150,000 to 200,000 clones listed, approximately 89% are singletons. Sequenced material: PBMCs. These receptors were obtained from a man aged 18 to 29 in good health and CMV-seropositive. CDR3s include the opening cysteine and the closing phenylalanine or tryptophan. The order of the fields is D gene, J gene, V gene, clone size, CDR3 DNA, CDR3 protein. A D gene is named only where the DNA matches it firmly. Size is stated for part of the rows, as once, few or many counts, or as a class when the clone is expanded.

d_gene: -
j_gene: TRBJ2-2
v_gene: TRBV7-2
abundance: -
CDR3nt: TGTGCCAGCAGCTTAGACTACAACACCGGGGAGCTGTTTTTT
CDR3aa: CASSLDYNTGELFF

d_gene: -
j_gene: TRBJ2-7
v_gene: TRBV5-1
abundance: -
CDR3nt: TGCGCCAGCAGCTTGGGCAGGGGGGCGGACGAGCAGTACTTC
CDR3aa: CASSLGRGADEQYF

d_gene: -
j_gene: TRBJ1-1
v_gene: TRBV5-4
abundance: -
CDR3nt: TGTGCCAGCAGCCCCGGAGGGAGGCGTCAGGGCACTGAAGCTTTCTTT
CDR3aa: CASSPGGRRQGTEAFF

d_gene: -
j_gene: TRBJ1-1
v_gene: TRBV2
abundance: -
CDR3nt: TGTGCCAGCATCTTCGGGAACACTGAAGCTTTCTTT
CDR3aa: CASIFGNTEAFF

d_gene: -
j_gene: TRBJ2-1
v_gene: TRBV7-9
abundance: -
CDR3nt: TGTGCCAGCAGCTCGAAAATTAGCGGAAGCTCCTACAATGAGCAGTTCTTC
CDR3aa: CASSSKISGSSYNEQFF

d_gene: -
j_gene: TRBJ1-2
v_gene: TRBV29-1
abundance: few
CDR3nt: TGCAGCGTCCGCGGGGGCCATGGCTACACCTTC
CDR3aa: CSVRGGHGYTF

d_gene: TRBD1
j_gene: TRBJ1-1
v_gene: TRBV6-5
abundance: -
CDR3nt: TGTGCCAGCAGTTACCGACAGGGATTAGCTGAAGCTTTCTTT
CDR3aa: CASSYRQGLAEAFF

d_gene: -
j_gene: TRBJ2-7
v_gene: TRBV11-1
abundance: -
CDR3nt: TGTGCCAGCACTCCGGCGCCAGGGCGCGAGCAGTACTTC
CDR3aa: CASTPAPGREQYF

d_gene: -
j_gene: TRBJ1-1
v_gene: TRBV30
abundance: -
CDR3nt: TGTGCCTGGTCGACCGCGGGGCCTGAAGCTTTCTTT
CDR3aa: CAWSTAGPEAFF

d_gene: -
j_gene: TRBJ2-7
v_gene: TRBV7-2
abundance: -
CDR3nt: TGTGCCAGCAGCCCGATTAGGGGGGGCTTCCGAGGGGAGCAGTACTTC
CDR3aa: CASSPIRGGFRGEQYF

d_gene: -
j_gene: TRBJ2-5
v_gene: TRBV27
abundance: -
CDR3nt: TGTGCCAGCAGTTTAGGTTGGGCTACAAGCCGAGAGACCCAGTACTTC
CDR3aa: CASSLGWATSRETQYF

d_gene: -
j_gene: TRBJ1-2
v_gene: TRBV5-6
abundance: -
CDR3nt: TGTGCCAGCAGCTTGGGACAGTCTAACTATGGCTACACCTTC
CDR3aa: CASSLGQSNYGYTF

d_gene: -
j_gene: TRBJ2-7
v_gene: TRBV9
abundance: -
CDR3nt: TGTGCCAGCAGCGTAGACGGGCTAGCTACCTACGAGCAGTACTTC
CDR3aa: CASSVDGLATYEQYF

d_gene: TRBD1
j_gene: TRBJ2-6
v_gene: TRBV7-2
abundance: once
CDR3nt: TGTGCCAGCAGCTCCGTGAGGGGGCTGTACTCTGGGGCCAACGTCCTGACTTTC
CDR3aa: CASSSVRGLYSGANVLTF

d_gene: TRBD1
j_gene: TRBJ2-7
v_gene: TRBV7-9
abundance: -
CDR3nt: TGTGCCAGCAGCTTCAGGACAGGGGCCTATCTGGGTGAGCAGTACTTC
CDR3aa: CASSFRTGAYLGEQYF

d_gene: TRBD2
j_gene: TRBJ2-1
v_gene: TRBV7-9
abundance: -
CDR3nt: TGTGCCAGCAGCCGATTAGAGACGGGACTAGCGGACAATGAGCAGTTCTTC
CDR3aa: CASSRLETGLADNEQFF

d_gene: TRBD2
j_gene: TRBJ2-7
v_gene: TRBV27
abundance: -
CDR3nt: TGTGCCAGCAGCCAATTAGCGGGGGGAACCTACGAGCAGTACTTC
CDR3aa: CASSQLAGGTYEQYF

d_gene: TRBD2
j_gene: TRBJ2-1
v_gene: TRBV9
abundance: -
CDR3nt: TGTGCCAGCAGCGTCAAACTAGCGGGAATGGGCAATGAGCAGTTCTTC
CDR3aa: CASSVKLAGMGNEQFF

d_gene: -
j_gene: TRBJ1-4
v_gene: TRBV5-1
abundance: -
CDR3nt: TGCGCCAGCACCAGGGACACCTTTAATGAAAAACTGTTTTTT
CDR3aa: CASTRDTFNEKLFF

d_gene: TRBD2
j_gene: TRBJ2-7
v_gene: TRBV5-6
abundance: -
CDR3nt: TGTGCCAGCAGCTTTTGGGGTAGCGGGAATTCCTACGAGCAGTACTTC
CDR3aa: CASSFWGSGNSYEQYF

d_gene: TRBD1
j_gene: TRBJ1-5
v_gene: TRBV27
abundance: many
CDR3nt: TGTGCCAGCGGTGGGACAGGGCAGGATAGCAATCAGCCCCAGCATTTT
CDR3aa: CASGGTGQDSNQPQHF

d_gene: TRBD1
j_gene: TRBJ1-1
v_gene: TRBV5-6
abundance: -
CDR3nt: TGTGCCAGCAGCCTTGGGACAGGGGCGCCTGAAGCTTTCTTT
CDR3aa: CASSLGTGAPEAFF

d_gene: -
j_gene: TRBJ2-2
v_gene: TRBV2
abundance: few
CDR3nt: TGTGCCAGCAGTGAATTAGACGGGGAGCTGTTTTTT
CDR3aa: CASSELDGELFF

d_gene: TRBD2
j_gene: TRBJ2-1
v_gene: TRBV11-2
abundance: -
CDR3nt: TGTGCCAGCAGCTTGGTCGGACTAGCGGCAGGCAATGAGCAGTTCTTC
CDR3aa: CASSLVGLAAGNEQFF

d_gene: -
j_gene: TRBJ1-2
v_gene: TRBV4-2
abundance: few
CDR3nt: TGTGCCAGCAGCCACGGAGGAGGCCCCGATGGCTACACCTTC
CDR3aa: CASSHGGGPDGYTF

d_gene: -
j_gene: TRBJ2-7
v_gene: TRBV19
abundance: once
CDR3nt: TGTGCCAGTAGTATCCCCGGCTACGAGCAGTACTTC
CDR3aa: CASSIPGYEQYF